The present T cell receptor beta chain was sequenced within a study of blood T cells in healthy people across ages. General study points: Samples with more naive T cells showed higher observed beta diversity. Long-lived donors had more naive CD4+ cells and higher diversity than aged donors.

Alongside a J-beta primer mix, a sample-barcoded 5' primer served in a second PCR lasting about 7 to 11 cycles. No fewer than 3 million CDR3-containing paired-end reads came from each sample. Each CDR3 protein gets one entry after TCRdb re-called the 5' RACE reads with MiXCR. The sample shows hundreds of thousands of distinct CDR3 sequences, over 45% of them seen only once. The CDR3 sequence is 13 residues long. The germline V gene encodes CDR1 DFQATT and CDR2 SNEGSKA (reference sequence). J gave up 15 bases and V 6 bases, and 16 bases lay outside the gene matches. Drawn from each donor were 8.5 to 10 milliliters of peripheral blood. In the case of this clonotype: The antigen remains undetermined.

Sequenced sample: blood. The chain employs TRBV20-1 and TRBJ2-4, with TRBD1 matching 8 bases. The origin of this receptor is a woman aged 60 to 75 in good health. CDR3 coding DNA: TGCAGTGCCCCACAGGGGGGTTCGGGCGAGCGGTACTTC. Translating gives CSAPQGGSGERYF.